Listed below are T cell receptor beta chains from one sample, sequenced in a study of cytomegalovirus exposure and HLA in healthy donors. The assay was immunoSEQ multiplex PCR, and TCRdb's table has in-frame clones only and misses some. The sample comprises under 300,000 clones, around 87% of which are singletons, and roughly 0.4% rests with the top ten. The sequencing sample was made of PBMCs. These receptors all stem from a woman aged 18-30 years in good health and CMV-seronegative. Both conserved end residues are part of each CDR3. D genes are given only for firm matches. Rows give clone size only sometimes, using once, few, many, or a class for an expanded clone.

j_call: TRBJ2-1
v_call: TRBV14
clone_size: NA
d_call: TRBD1
cdr3_aa: CASSPPRQGAPNEQFF
cdr3_nt: TGTGCCAGCAGCCCACCCCGACAGGGGGCCCCAAATGAGCAGTTCTTC

j_call: TRBJ1-5
v_call: TRBV28
clone_size: NA
d_call: NA
cdr3_aa: CASSSPRQFNQPQHF
cdr3_nt: TGTGCCAGCAGCTCGCCGCGACAGTTCAATCAGCCCCAGCATTTT

j_call: TRBJ2-3
v_call: TRBV5-1
clone_size: NA
d_call: TRBD1
cdr3_aa: CASSSGQGTDTQYF
cdr3_nt: TGCGCCAGCAGTTCCGGACAGGGCACAGATACGCAGTATTTT

j_call: TRBJ2-3
v_call: TRBV13
clone_size: NA
d_call: TRBD1
cdr3_aa: CASSSVKGQGGADTQYF
cdr3_nt: TGTGCCAGCAGCTCGGTTAAAGGACAGGGTGGGGCAGATACGCAGTATTTT

j_call: TRBJ2-1
v_call: TRBV6-6
clone_size: NA
d_call: NA
cdr3_aa: CASGSEAGKQFF
cdr3_nt: TGTGCCAGCGGATCCGAGGCGGGGAAGCAGTTCTTC

j_call: TRBJ2-4
v_call: TRBV2
clone_size: NA
d_call: NA
cdr3_aa: CASSSDRAKNIQYF
cdr3_nt: TGTGCCAGCAGTAGTGATCGGGCCAAAAACATTCAGTACTTC

j_call: TRBJ1-2
v_call: TRBV30
clone_size: few
d_call: NA
cdr3_aa: CAWGQLYGYTF
cdr3_nt: TGTGCCTGGGGACAGCTCTATGGCTACACCTTC

j_call: TRBJ1-5
v_call: TRBV15
clone_size: NA
d_call: TRBD1
cdr3_aa: CATSVTGTENQPQHF
cdr3_nt: TGTGCCACCAGTGTCACCGGGACAGAAAATCAGCCCCAGCATTTT

j_call: TRBJ1-2
v_call: TRBV14
clone_size: few
d_call: NA
cdr3_aa: CASSQARNYGYTF
cdr3_nt: TGTGCCAGCAGCCAAGCCCGGAACTATGGCTACACCTTC

j_call: TRBJ2-2
v_call: TRBV19
clone_size: NA
d_call: TRBD2
cdr3_aa: CASSPQGGLLTGELFF
cdr3_nt: TGTGCCAGTAGTCCCCAGGGAGGGTTGTTGACCGGGGAGCTGTTTTTT

j_call: TRBJ2-7
v_call: TRBV18
clone_size: NA
d_call: TRBD2
cdr3_aa: CASSPGTSDAYEQYF
cdr3_nt: TGTGCCAGCTCACCCGGGACTAGCGACGCCTACGAGCAGTACTTC

j_call: TRBJ2-7
v_call: TRBV7-6
clone_size: once
d_call: TRBD2
cdr3_aa: CASSLTGGLETYEQYF
cdr3_nt: TGTGCCAGCAGCCTCACGGGGGGGTTAGAAACCTACGAGCAGTACTTC

j_call: TRBJ1-5
v_call: TRBV5-6
clone_size: NA
d_call: NA
cdr3_aa: CASSLGPQGDNQPQHF
cdr3_nt: TGTGCCAGCAGCTTGGGACCGCAGGGCGACAATCAGCCCCAGCATTTT

j_call: TRBJ1-1
v_call: TRBV19
clone_size: NA
d_call: TRBD1
cdr3_aa: CASSHEGQGSFGAFF
cdr3_nt: TGTGCCAGTAGTCACGAGGGACAGGGTAGTTTCGGAGCTTTCTTT